Below are 27 T cell receptor beta chains sequenced from a single sample in a study of neurological immune-mediated disorders. TCRdb re-derived calls from the 5' RACE reads in MiXCR, one entry per CDR3 protein. Of around 25,000 distinct CDR3 sequences listed, 13% are singletons. Sample: PBMCs. The receptors here all came from a woman aged 35 to 49 with HTLV-1-associated myelopathy (HAM/TSP).

This clonotype appeared many times. The chain uses TRBV7-9 and TRBJ2-5; TRBD1 might be the D (6 bases). Deletions cut 2 bases from V and 6 bases from J, with 10 bases between. Looked up from germline, CDR1 is SEHNR and CDR2 is FQNEAQ (reference sequence). This CDR3 is 13 amino acids long. CDR3 sequence reads: CASSLSQGKTQYF. CDR3 DNA sequence: TGTGCCAGCAGCTTAAGTCAGGGGAAGACCCAGTACTTC.

This clonotype has ten or more counts. The rearrangement joins TRBV20-1 to TRBJ2-7; D perhaps matches TRBD2 (7 bases). CDR3 length equals 16 residues. Looked up from germline, CDR1 is DFQATT and CDR2 is SNEGSKA (reference sequence). The V gene lost 3 bases and the J gene lost 1 base, with 19 bases spanning the gap. The CDR3 bases are TGCAGTGCTAGTCCCCCCCGGGGGGCGGAGTCCTACGAGCAGTACTTC. It yields the protein CSASPPRGAESYEQYF.

There are many counts of this clonotype. The V call is TRBV5-1, the J call TRBJ2-3, with D maybe TRBD2 (5 bases). CDR3 length: 15 amino acids. Germline V CDR1 and CDR2: SGHRS, YFSETQ. V lost 0 bases, J lost 7 bases, and 15 bases lay in between. The CDR3 DNA sequence: TGCGCCAGCAGCTTGGCACCCCTAGAGGGAAATACGCAGTATTTT. This encodes CASSLAPLEGNTQYF.

At least ten counts were recorded for this clonotype. The rearrangement joins TRBV20-1 to TRBJ2-1; TRBD2 matches at 12 bases. The CDR3 spans 16 residues. Germline values: CDR1 DFQATT, CDR2 SNEGSKA (reference sequence). J was trimmed by 3 bases and V by 7 bases; bases with no gene match: 10. The CDR3, as DNA: TGCAGTGTCCCGACTAGCGGGGGACTCTTCTACAATGAGCAGTTCTTC. This encodes CSVPTSGGLFYNEQFF.

This clonotype was counted ten times or more. The chain is built from TRBV7-9 and TRBJ2-5, with D perhaps TRBD2 (7 bases). V was trimmed by 5 bases and J by 1 base, leaving 17 bases between them. Germline lookup yields CDR1 SEHNR and CDR2 FQNEAQ (reference sequence). The CDR3 extends over 16 amino acids. The DNA for the CDR3 is TGTGCCAGCAGCATACTAGATGGGGGGGCCCAAGAGACCCAGTACTTC. Its protein is CASSILDGGAQETQYF.

This clonotype was found many times. The chain is built from TRBV10-2 and TRBJ2-1, with TRBD2 as a possible D gene (7 bases). Trimming stripped 5 bases from V and 2 bases from J, with 28 bases between. Germline V gene lookup returns CDR1 WSHSY and CDR2 SAAADI. This CDR3 spans 20 amino acids. CDR3 DNA sequence: TGCGCCAGCAGTAAAACGTCTTTTGGGGGGGGGCCTTCTACCTACAATGAGCAGTTCTTC. Translating it yields CASSKTSFGGGPSTYNEQFF.

The chain uses TRBV6-1 and TRBJ2-3; tentative D call: TRBD2 (6 bases). The CDR3 extends over 14 amino acids. V lost 6 bases, J lost 6 bases, and 16 bases lay in between. The V gene's germline CDR1 is MNHNS and CDR2 SASEGT. The CDR3 loop reads CASREHLGGDTQYF. In nucleotides, the CDR3 is TGTGCCAGCAGGGAACACTTGGGGGGTGATACGCAGTATTTT.

The table lists this clonotype with many counts. The rearrangement uses TRBV29-1 and TRBJ2-2; D perhaps matches TRBD2 (6 bases). Germline V gene lookup returns CDR1 SQVTM and CDR2 ANQGSEA. CDR3 length equals 14 residues. Between the trimmed V and J ends, which lost 4 bases and 1 base, there was a span of 10 bases. The CDR3 nucleotides are TGCAGCGTTGCCATGGGGGGGAACACCGGGGAGCTGTTTTTT. Protein sequence: CSVAMGGNTGELFF.

This clonotype was counted at least ten times. The CDR3 DNA follows: TGTGCCAGCAGTGACGGGAGGGGCACAGATACGCAGTATTTT. It specifies CASSDGRGTDTQYF. The chain has TRBV25-1 and TRBJ2-3; 8 bases fit TRBD2. The germline gives CDR1 MGHDK, CDR2 SYGVNS. Trimming removed 3 bases from V and 1 base from J; junction bases left unmatched: 0. The CDR3 loop spans 14 amino acids.

The sample holds many counts of this clonotype. V usage is TRBV20-1 and J usage is TRBJ2-7; tentatively, D is TRBD2 (6 bases). The ends were cut back, 6 bases at V and 2 bases at J, with 17 bases in the middle. The germline CDR1 and CDR2 sequences are DFQATT and SNEGSKA (reference sequence). The CDR3 runs 14 residues. CDR3 loop: CSAGIGTVTYEQYF. The CDR3 DNA reads TGCAGTGCCGGGATCGGGACTGTCACCTACGAGCAGTACTTC.

The table lists this clonotype with many counts. The gene calls are TRBV10-3 and TRBJ1-2; TRBD1 aligns across 9 bases. Germline loops: CDR1 ENHRY, CDR2 SYGVKD. J was trimmed by 7 bases and V by 2 bases; bases with no gene match: 8. The CDR3 is 15 residues long. The CDR3 protein is CAISEPQQGAAGYTF. The CDR3 coding sequence is TGTGCCATCAGTGAGCCCCAACAGGGGGCAGCTGGCTACACCTTC.

This clonotype was found many times. The chain recombines TRBV5-1 with TRBJ1-5; D may be TRBD1 (6 bases). The CDR3 is 15 amino acids. V lost 0 bases and J lost 4, with 11 bases in between. Per the germline V gene, CDR1 is SGHRS and CDR2 is YFSETQ. As DNA, the CDR3 is TGCGCCAGCAGCTTGGGAGGACAGCTAAATCAGCCCCAGCATTTT. This codes for CASSLGGQLNQPQHF.

To note about this clonotype: An end of the junction differs from the germline gene, which may be a read error. In DNA form, the CDR3 reads TGTGCCAGCAGCTTAGACGTTGGGGAGACCCGGTACTTC. This encodes CASSLDVGETRYF. This rearrangement joins TRBV7-2 to TRBJ2-5, with TRBD2 as a possible D gene (5 bases). CDR1 and CDR2 from the germline V gene are SGHTA and FQGNSA. The CDR3 is made up of 13 amino acids.

This clonotype was seen many times. This sequence joins TRBV4-1 and TRBJ2-3; maybe TRBD2 (6 bases). The CDR3 consists of 14 residues. Germline V gene lookup returns CDR1 MGHRA and CDR2 YSYEKL. Trimming took off 0 bases at V and 4 bases at J, with 8 bases between the two ends. The CDR3 DNA follows: TGCGCCAGCAGCCAAGATACGGGGGCAGATACGCAGTATTTT. Translating gives CASSQDTGADTQYF.

The rearrangement joins TRBV12-3 or TRBV12-4 to TRBJ2-3; D is possibly TRBD2 (5 bases). The CDR3 is 13 amino acids. V was cut by 8 bases and J by 2 bases, with 11 bases left in between. The CDR3 is CASRLAVTDTQYF. The CDR3 region has the DNA TGTGCCAGCCGTCTAGCCGTCACAGATACGCAGTATTTT.

This clonotype was seen many times. The rearrangement uses TRBV12-3 or TRBV12-4 and TRBJ1-1, with 7 bases identical to TRBD1. This CDR3 is 14 amino acids long. Trimming at V came to 3 bases and at J to 6 bases, leaving 7 bases not matched to a gene. The CDR3 DNA is TGTGCCAGCAGTTTGAACGGCAGGGGGTCTGAAGCTTTCTTT. Translation gives CASSLNGRGSEAFF.

The table lists this clonotype with many counts. The rearrangement links TRBV15 to TRBJ1-1; maybe TRBD1 (5 bases). V was clipped by 0 bases and J by 7 bases, with 12 bases between them. Per the germline V gene, CDR1 is LNHNV and CDR2 is YYDKDF (reference sequence). The CDR3 extends over 14 amino acids. The CDR3 loop is CATSREGDPLEAFF. The CDR3 DNA sequence: TGTGCCACCAGCAGAGAGGGGGACCCCCTTGAAGCTTTCTTT.

There are many counts of this clonotype. The chain links TRBV24-1 to TRBJ2-3; the D gene could be TRBD1 or TRBD2 (5 bases each). The CDR3 is 15 amino acids. V shed 10 bases and J shed 1 base, with 17 bases lying between them. The germline V gene encodes CDR1 KGHDR and CDR2 SFDVKD. CDR3: CATTSQVGGTDTQYF. CDR3 DNA sequence: TGTGCCACTACGTCCCAGGTGGGGGGCACAGATACGCAGTATTTT.

This clonotype was detected many times. The CDR3 loop reads CSAKGNSPLHF. The CDR3 coding sequence is TGCAGCGCAAAGGGAAATTCACCCCTCCACTTT. The V gene is TRBV29-1, the J gene TRBJ1-6; D remains unclear. Trimming pared 7 bases from V and 7 bases from J, leaving 8 bases between. Per the germline V gene, CDR1 is SQVTM and CDR2 is ANQGSEA. This CDR3 is built from 11 residues.

The sample holds many counts of this clonotype. The V gene is TRBV6-5, the J gene TRBJ2-3; TRBD2 agrees at 10 bases. Germline CDR1 and CDR2: MNHEY and SVGAGI. This CDR3 region has 15 residues. With 6 bases clipped from V and 1 base from J, the junction kept 4 bases outside the gene matches. For the CDR3, the DNA is TGTGCCAGCAGATCCGGGACTAGCGGCACAGATACGCAGTATTTT. As protein: CASRSGTSGTDTQYF.

This clonotype was seen many times. This chain uses TRBV15 with TRBJ2-5; weak D call: TRBD2 (7 bases). V lost 0 bases and J 5 bases, leaving 22 bases between the germline ends. Germline lookup yields CDR1 LNHNV and CDR2 YYDKDF (reference sequence). The CDR3 consists of 18 residues. CDR3 amino acids: CATSRDLGGGTGGETQYF. CDR3 DNA: TGTGCCACCAGCAGAGATCTGGGAGGGGGGACCGGTGGGGAGACCCAGTACTTC.

The chain combines TRBV24-1 with TRBJ2-5; TRBD1 matches at 7 bases. With 3 bases clipped from V and 3 bases from J, the junction kept 6 bases outside the gene matches. The CDR3 contains 15 residues. Germline CDR1 reads KGHDR; CDR2 reads SFDVKD. The CDR3 sequence: CATSDVTGSEETQYF. DNA for the CDR3: TGTGCCACCAGTGATGTGACAGGGTCCGAAGAGACCCAGTACTTC.

This clonotype was counted many times. The genes are TRBV7-9 and TRBJ1-5, with D uncertain. Trimming shortened V by 5 bases and J by 4 bases, and 6 bases separated the two germline ends. Germline lookup yields CDR1 SEHNR and CDR2 FQNEAQ (reference sequence). The CDR3 runs to 12 residues. Here the CDR3 reads CASSHDNQPQHF. CDR3 nucleotide sequence: TGTGCCAGCAGCCACGATAATCAGCCCCAGCATTTT.

Many counts were recorded for this clonotype. Here the CDR3 reads CASTEGRHTRLNTIYF. The CDR3 region has the DNA TGTGCCAGCACCGAGGGTCGGCATACCCGTTTAAACACCATATATTTT. The V and J genes are TRBV5-6 and TRBJ1-3, with D hard to call. This CDR3 is 16 amino acids long. The V and J ends lost 6 bases and 6 bases respectively, with 22 bases between them. Per the germline V gene, CDR1 is SGHDT and CDR2 is YYEEEE.

This clonotype ranks as large. For the CDR3, the DNA is TGTGCCAGCAGCATTAGCGGGGCGGAGTCTACAGATACGCAGTATTTT. Protein product: CASSISGAESTDTQYF. The chain recombines TRBV9 with TRBJ2-3, with TRBD2 matching 8 bases. This CDR3 has 16 amino acids. The J segment lost 3 bases and the V segment lost 4 bases, leaving 10 bases of the junction unmatched. The germline gives CDR1 SGDLS, CDR2 YYNGEE.

Many counts were recorded for this clonotype. The V and J genes are TRBV5-1 and TRBJ2-3, with 7 bases identical to TRBD2. This CDR3 has 17 residues. V trimming: 0 bases; J trimming: 2 bases; junction bases outside the gene matches: 9. The V gene's germline CDR1 is SGHRS and CDR2 YFSETQ. CDR3 region: CASSLALGAGVTDTQYF. The CDR3 DNA reads TGCGCCAGCAGCTTGGCACTTGGGGCGGGGGTCACAGATACGCAGTATTTT.

This clonotype was found many times. The CDR3 bases are TGCGCCAGCAGTCGCCCAGCGGGGAGCACAGATACGCAGTATTTT. This translates into CASSRPAGSTDTQYF. This chain joins TRBV5-1 and TRBJ2-3, with 7 nucleotides matching TRBD2. Germline-derived CDR1 and CDR2 are SGHRS and YFSETQ. CDR3 size: 15 residues. Trimming removed 5 bases from V and 0 bases from J; junction bases left unmatched: 6.